This T cell receptor (beta chain) was documented in a study of cytomegalovirus exposure and HLA in healthy donors. This clone was detected only a few times. CDR1 and CDR2 from the germline V gene are MGHRA and YSYEKL. CDR3 length: 15 amino acids. V was pared by 3 bases and J by 6 bases, with 17 bases between. PCR employed 60 Vbeta and 13 Jbeta primers. Sequenced by immunoSEQ multiplex PCR; TCRdb stores in-frame clones only, minus some. This repertoire shows 82,000 or so clones, roughly a tenth found once; its top ten account for roughly a quarter. The sample was PBMCs. The chain combines TRBV4-1 with TRBJ1-2; possibly TRBD1 for D (6 bases). The receptor comes from a man aged 55-75 years in good health and CMV-seropositive. CDR3 bases: TGCGCCAGCAGCCAGGCCGGCAGGGGAAGTGATGGCTACACCTTC. It yields the protein CASSQAGRGSDGYTF.